This T cell receptor (beta chain) was identified during a study of cytomegalovirus exposure and HLA in healthy donors. Trimming took 0 bases from V and 2 from J, leaving 6 bases between them. Looked up from germline, CDR1 is LGHNA and CDR2 is YNFKEQ. This CDR3 contains 14 residues. With 60 Vbeta and 13 Jbeta primers, the PCR was carried out. Profiled with immunoSEQ multiplex PCR; TCRdb holds only in-frame clones, not every one. In the table there are over 90,000 clones, roughly four fifths of which are singletons. The clonotype was recovered from a man aged 40-50 years in good health and CMV-seronegative. The sample was PBMCs. The chain joins TRBV4-2 to TRBJ2-3; D is unresolved. CDR3 coding DNA: TGTGCCAGCAGCCAAGATGTCCTCACAGATACGCAGTATTTT. Translated, it gives CASSQDVLTDTQYF.